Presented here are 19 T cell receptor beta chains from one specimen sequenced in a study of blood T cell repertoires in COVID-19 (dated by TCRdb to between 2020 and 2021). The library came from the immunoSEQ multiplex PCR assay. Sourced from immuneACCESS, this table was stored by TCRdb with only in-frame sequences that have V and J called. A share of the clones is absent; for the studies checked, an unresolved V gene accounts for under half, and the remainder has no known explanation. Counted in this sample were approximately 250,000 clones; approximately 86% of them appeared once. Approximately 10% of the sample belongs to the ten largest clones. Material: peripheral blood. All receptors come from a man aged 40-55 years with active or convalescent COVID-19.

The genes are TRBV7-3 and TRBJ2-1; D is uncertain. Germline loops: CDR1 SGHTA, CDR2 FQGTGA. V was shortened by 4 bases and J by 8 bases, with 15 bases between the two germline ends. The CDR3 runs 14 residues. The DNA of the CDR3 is TGTGCCAGCAGCTCCACTACTTCACCCCATGAGCAGTTCTTC. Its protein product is CASSSTTSPHEQFF.

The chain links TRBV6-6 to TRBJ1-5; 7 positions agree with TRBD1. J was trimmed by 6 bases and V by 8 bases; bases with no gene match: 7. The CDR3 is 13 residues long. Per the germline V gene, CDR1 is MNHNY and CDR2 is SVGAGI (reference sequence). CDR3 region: CASHQGGSQPQHF. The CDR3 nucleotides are TGTGCCAGCCACCAGGGGGGAAGTCAGCCCCAGCATTTT.

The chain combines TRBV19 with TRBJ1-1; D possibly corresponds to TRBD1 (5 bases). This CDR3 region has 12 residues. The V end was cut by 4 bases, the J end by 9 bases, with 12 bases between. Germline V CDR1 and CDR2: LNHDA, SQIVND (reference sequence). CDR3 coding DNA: TGTGCCAGTAGTAGCAGGGTGACGAAAGCTTTCTTT. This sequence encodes CASSSRVTKAFF.

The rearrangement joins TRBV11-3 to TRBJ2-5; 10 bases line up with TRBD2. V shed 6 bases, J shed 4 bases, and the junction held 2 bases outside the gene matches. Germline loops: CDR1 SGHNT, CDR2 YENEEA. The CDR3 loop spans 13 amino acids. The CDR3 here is CASRSSGRETQYF. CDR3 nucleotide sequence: TGTGCCAGCAGGTCTAGCGGGAGAGAGACCCAGTACTTC.

The CDR3 nucleotides read TGTGCCAGCATAGGGGGGGGGATCGCCTACGAGCAGTACTTC. Amino acids: CASIGGGIAYEQYF. The chain is built from TRBV2 and TRBJ2-7; a possible D gene is TRBD2 (7 bases). V was cut by 7 bases and J by 2 bases, with 15 bases left in between. The CDR3 is made up of 14 amino acids. CDR1 is SNHLY and CDR2 is FYNNEI in the germline V gene.

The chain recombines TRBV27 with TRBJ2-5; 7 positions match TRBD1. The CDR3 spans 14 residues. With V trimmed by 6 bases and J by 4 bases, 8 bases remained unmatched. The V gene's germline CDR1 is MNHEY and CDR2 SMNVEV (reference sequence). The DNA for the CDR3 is TGTGCCAGCAGAGGTTGGACAGGTGGAGAGACCCAGTACTTC. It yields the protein CASRGWTGGETQYF.

The CDR3 loop reads CASSFAGRNFYGYTF. The CDR3 DNA reads as TGCGCCAGCAGCTTCGCAGGGAGGAATTTCTATGGCTACACCTTC. The genes are TRBV5-1 and TRBJ1-2; the D gene is possibly TRBD1 (5 bases). V lost 2 bases, J lost 4 bases, and 15 bases lay in between. The CDR3 has 15 residues. CDR1 is SGHRS and CDR2 is YFSETQ in the germline V gene.

DNA for the CDR3: TGTGCCAGCAGCCAACCCCTGGCGGGGGGACTCACAGATACGCAGTATTTT. Translated: CASSQPLAGGLTDTQYF. The V gene is TRBV4-2, the J gene TRBJ2-3; TRBD2 matches at 8 bases. Germline V gene data show CDR1 as LGHNA and CDR2 as YNFKEQ. The length of the CDR3 is 17 residues. V gave up 2 bases and J gave up 2 bases; unmatched junction bases: 9.

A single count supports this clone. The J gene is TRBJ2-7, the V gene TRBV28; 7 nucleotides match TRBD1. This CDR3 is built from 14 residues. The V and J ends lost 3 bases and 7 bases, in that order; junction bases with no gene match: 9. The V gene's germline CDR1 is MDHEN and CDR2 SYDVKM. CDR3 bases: TGTGCCAGCAGTTTTGAGAGGGGGCCGGGTGAGCAGTACTTC. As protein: CASSFERGPGEQYF.

CDR3 sequence reads: CSVRAGNTIYF. The CDR3 coding sequence is TGCAGCGTCCGGGCTGGAAACACCATATATTTT. The genes are TRBV29-1 and TRBJ1-3; D uncertain. Deletions cut 6 bases from V and 2 bases from J, with 5 bases between. The V gene's germline CDR1 is SQVTM and CDR2 ANQGSEA. The CDR3 covers 11 residues.

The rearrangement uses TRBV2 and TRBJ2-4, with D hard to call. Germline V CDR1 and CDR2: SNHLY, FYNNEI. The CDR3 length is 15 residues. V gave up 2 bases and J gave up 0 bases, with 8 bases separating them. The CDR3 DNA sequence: TGTGCCAGCAGTGAACGTTCCCTAGCCAAAAACATTCAGTACTTC. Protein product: CASSERSLAKNIQYF. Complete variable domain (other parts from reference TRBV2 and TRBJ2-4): EPEVTQTPSHQVTQMGQEVILRCVPISNHLYFYWYRQILGQKVEFLVSFYNNEISEKSEIFDDQFSVERPDGSNFTLKIRSTKLEDSAMYFCASSERSLAKNIQYFGAGTRLSVL.

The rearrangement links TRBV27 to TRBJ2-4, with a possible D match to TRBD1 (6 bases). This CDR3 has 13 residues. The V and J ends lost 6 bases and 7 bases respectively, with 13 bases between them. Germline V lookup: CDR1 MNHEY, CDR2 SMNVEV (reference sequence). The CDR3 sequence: CASRVRGSNIQYF. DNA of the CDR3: TGTGCCAGCAGAGTCAGGGGTTCGAACATTCAGTACTTC.

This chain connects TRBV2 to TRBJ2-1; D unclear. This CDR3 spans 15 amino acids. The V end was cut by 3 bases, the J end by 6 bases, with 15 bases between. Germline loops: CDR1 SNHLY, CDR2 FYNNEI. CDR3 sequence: CASSERLDLPNEQFF. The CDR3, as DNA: TGTGCCAGCAGTGAGAGGCTAGACCTCCCCAATGAGCAGTTCTTC. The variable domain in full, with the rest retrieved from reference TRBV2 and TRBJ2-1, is EPEVTQTPSHQVTQMGQEVILRCVPISNHLYFYWYRQILGQKVEFLVSFYNNEISEKSEIFDDQFSVERPDGSNFTLKIRSTKLEDSAMYFCASSERLDLPNEQFFGPGTRLTVL.

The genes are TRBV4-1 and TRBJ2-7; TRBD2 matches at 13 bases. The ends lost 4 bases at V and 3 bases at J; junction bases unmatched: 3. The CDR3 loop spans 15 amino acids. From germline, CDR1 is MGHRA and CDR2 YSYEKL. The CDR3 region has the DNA TGCGCCAGCAGCCTAAGGACTAGCGGGAGCTACGAGCAGTACTTC. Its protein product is CASSLRTSGSYEQYF.

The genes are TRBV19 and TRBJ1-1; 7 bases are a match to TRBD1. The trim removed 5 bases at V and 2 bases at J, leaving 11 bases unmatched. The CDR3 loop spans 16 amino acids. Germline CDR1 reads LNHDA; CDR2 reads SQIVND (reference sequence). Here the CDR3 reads CASSVQGPDTNTEAFF. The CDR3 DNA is TGTGCCAGTAGTGTACAGGGGCCGGACACTAACACTGAAGCTTTCTTT.

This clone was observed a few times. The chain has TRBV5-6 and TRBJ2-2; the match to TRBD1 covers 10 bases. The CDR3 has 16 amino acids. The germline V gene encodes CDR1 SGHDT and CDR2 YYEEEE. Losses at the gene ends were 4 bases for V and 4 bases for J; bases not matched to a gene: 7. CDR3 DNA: TGTGCCAGCAGCCCAAGGGACAGGGGTCCCACCGGGGAGCTGTTTTTT. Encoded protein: CASSPRDRGPTGELFF.

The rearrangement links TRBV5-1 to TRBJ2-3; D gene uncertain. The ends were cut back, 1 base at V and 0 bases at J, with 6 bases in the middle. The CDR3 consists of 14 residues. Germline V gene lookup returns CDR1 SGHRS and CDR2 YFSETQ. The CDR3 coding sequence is TGCGCCAGCAGCTTGTTTACTAGCACAGATACGCAGTATTTT. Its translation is CASSLFTSTDTQYF.

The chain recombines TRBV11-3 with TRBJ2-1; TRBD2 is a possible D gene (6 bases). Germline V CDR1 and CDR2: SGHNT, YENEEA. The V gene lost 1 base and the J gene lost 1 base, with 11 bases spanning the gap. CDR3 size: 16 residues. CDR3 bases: TGTGCCAGCAGCTTAGTTTTTAGCGGTTCCTACAATGAGCAGTTCTTC. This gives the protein CASSLVFSGSYNEQFF.

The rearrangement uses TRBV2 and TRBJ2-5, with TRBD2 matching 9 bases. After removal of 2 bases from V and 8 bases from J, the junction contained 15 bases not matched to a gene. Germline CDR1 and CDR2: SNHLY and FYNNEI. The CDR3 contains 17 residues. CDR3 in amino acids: CASSENREERGGATQYF. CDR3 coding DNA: TGTGCCAGCAGTGAAAATCGGGAGGAGCGCGGGGGGGCAACCCAGTACTTC.